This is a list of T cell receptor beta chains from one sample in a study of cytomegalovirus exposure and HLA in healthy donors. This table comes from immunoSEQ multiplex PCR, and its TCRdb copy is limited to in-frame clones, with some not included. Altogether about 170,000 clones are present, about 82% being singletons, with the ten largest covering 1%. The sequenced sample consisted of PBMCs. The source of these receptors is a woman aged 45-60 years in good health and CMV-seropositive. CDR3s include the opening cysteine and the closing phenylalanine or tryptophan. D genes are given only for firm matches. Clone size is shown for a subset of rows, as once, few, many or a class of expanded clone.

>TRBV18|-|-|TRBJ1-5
CASSPELDQPQHF
TGTGCCAGCTCCCCAGAACTGGATCAGCCCCAGCATTTT
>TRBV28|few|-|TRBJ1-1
CASSLNRRAFF
TGTGCCAGCAGTTTGAACAGAAGAGCTTTCTTT
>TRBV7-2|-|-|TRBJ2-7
CASRVSGSSEQYF
TGTGCCAGCAGGGTTAGCGGATCGAGCGAGCAGTACTTC
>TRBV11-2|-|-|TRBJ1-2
CASSLDRGYGYTF
TGTGCCAGCAGCTTAGACAGAGGGTATGGCTACACCTTC
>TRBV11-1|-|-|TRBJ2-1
CASSSLPSSYNEQFF
TGTGCCAGCAGCTCCCTCCCGAGCTCCTACAATGAGCAGTTCTTC
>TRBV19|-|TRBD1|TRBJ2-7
CASSTRQGSHEQYF
TGTGCCAGTAGTACGAGACAGGGTTCCCACGAGCAGTACTTC
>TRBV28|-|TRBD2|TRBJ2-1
CATSRDYSSRGFF
TGTGCCACATCCCGGGACTACTCATCGCGGGGGTTCTTC
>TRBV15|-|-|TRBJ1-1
CATSRGAGYEAFF
TGTGCCACCAGCAGAGGGGCCGGTTACGAAGCTTTCTTT
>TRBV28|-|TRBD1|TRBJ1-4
CASSLLDRANEKLFF
TGTGCCAGCAGTTTACTTGACAGGGCCAATGAAAAACTGTTTTTT
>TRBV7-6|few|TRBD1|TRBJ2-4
CASSLSPGTGVKNIQYF
TGTGCCAGCAGCTTAAGCCCCGGGACAGGGGTTAAAAACATTCAGTACTTC
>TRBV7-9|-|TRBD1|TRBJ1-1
CASSSQTGLNTEAFF
TGTGCCAGCAGCTCCCAGACAGGGTTGAACACTGAAGCTTTCTTT
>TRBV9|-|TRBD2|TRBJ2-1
CASSASGGAYNEQFF
TGTGCCAGCAGCGCCAGCGGGGGGGCCTACAATGAGCAGTTCTTC
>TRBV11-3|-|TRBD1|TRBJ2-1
CASSEVGGISSEQFF
TGTGCCAGCAGTGAAGTAGGGGGCATCTCTAGTGAGCAGTTCTTC
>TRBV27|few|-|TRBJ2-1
CATGHSYNEQFF
TGTGCCACCGGACACTCCTACAATGAGCAGTTCTTC
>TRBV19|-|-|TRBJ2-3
CASSILSSTQYF
TGTGCCAGTAGTATCCTGTCGAGTACGCAGTATTTT
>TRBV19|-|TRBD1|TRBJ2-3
CASSSTGAVTDTQYF
TGTGCCAGTAGTTCGACAGGGGCGGTCACAGATACGCAGTATTTT
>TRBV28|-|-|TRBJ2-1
CATRWLALHNEQFF
TGTGCCACCCGGTGGCTAGCGCTACACAATGAGCAGTTCTTC
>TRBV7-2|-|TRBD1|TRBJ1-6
CASRPRQGQGSPLHF
TGTGCCAGCAGACCAAGACAGGGCCAGGGTTCACCCCTCCACTTT
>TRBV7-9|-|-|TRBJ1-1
CSSSQQGNTEAFF
TGTTCCAGCAGCCAACAGGGGAACACTGAAGCTTTCTTT
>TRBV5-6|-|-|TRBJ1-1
CASSLWGGGGTEAFF
TGTGCCAGCAGCTTGTGGGGGGGTGGGGGAACTGAAGCTTTCTTT
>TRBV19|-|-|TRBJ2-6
CASMQVYSGANVLTF
TGTGCCAGTATGCAGGTTTACTCTGGGGCCAACGTCCTGACTTTC
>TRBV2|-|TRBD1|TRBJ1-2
CASSPRTGSHYGYTF
TGTGCCAGCAGTCCACGGACAGGGTCACACTATGGCTACACCTTC
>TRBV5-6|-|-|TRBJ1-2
CASTPGDRAGGYTF
TGTGCCAGCACCCCCGGTGACAGAGCAGGTGGCTACACCTTC
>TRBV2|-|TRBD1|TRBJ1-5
CASRRGQEDSNQPQHF
TGTGCCAGCAGACGCGGACAGGAGGATAGCAATCAGCCCCAGCATTTT
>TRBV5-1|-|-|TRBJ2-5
CASSWGPIQETQYF
TGCGCCAGCAGCTGGGGGCCTATCCAAGAGACCCAGTACTTC
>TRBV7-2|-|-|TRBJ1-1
CASSLAAVGTEAFF
TGTGCCAGCAGCTTAGCGGCGGTTGGCACTGAAGCTTTCTTT
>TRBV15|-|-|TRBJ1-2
CATLGVGQSNYGYTF
TGTGCCACCCTTGGGGTGGGACAATCTAACTATGGCTACACCTTC
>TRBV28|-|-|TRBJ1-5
CASTNSRPQHF
TGTGCCAGCACGAACAGCCGGCCCCAGCATTTT
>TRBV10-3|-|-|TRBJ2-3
CAIRGSEPTDTQYF
TGTGCCATCAGGGGCTCAGAACCCACAGATACGCAGTATTTT
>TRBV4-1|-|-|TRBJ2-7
CASSQEFDEQYF
TGCGCCAGCAGCCAAGAATTCGACGAGCAGTACTTC
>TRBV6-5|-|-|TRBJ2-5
CASSYSLDRQETQYF
TGTGCCAGCAGTTACTCGTTAGACAGACAAGAGACCCAGTACTTC
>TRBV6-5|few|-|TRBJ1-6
CASSYLLNSPLHF
TGTGCCAGCAGTTACCTTCTTAATTCACCCCTCCACTTT
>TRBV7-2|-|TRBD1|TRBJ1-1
CASSGRDRYTEAFF
TGTGCCAGCAGTGGCCGGGACAGGTACACTGAAGCTTTCTTT
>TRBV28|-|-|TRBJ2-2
CASSSPRGRERSGELFF
TGTGCCAGCAGCTCCCCCCGGGGGCGGGAGAGGTCCGGGGAGCTGTTTTTT
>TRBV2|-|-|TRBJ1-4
CASSDRVPNEKLFF
TGTGCCAGCAGTGATCGAGTGCCCAATGAAAAACTGTTTTTT
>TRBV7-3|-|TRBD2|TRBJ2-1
CASSSTSGSGNEQFF
TGTGCCAGCAGCTCGACTAGCGGGAGTGGAAATGAGCAGTTCTTC
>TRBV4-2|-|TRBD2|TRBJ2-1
CASSQLSGRANEQFF
TGTGCCAGCAGCCAGCTTAGCGGGAGGGCCAATGAGCAGTTCTTC
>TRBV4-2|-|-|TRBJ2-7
CASSQGSGDSYEQYF
TGTGCCAGCAGCCAAGGATCCGGGGACTCCTACGAGCAGTACTTC
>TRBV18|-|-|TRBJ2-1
CASSPFRDINNEQFF
TGTGCCAGCTCACCATTTCGGGACATAAACAATGAGCAGTTCTTC
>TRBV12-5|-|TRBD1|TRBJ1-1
CASGLVQGEAFF
TGTGCTAGTGGTTTGGTACAGGGGGAAGCTTTCTTT
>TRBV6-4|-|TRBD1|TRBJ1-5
CASSDLAYIGTGPLWGNQPQHF
TGTGCCAGCAGTGACCTTGCATATATCGGGACAGGTCCGCTCTGGGGCAATCAGCCCCAGCATTTT
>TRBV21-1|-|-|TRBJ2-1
CAPRRERSGCNEQFF
TGTGCCCCGAGGAGGGAAAGGTCTGGCTGCAATGAGCAGTTCTTC
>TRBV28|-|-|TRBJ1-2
CASSLPRLPPGYTF
TGTGCCAGCAGTTTACCGCGACTGCCCCCGGGCTACACCTTC
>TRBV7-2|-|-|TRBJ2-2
CASRIQANTGELFF
TGTGCCAGCAGAATTCAGGCGAACACCGGGGAGCTGTTTTTT
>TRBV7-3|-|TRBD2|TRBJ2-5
CASSPGRTSGTQTQYF
TGTGCCAGCAGCCCAGGTCGGACTAGCGGGACTCAGACCCAGTACTTC
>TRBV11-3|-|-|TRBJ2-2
CASSSYTGELFF
TGTGCCAGCAGCTCATACACCGGGGAGCTGTTTTTT
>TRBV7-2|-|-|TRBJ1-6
CASSFGWGNSPLHF
TGTGCCAGCAGCTTCGGGTGGGGCAATTCACCCCTCCACTTT
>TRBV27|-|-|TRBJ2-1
CASSFVGVAGQNEQFF
TGTGCCAGCAGTTTTGTAGGGGTCGCCGGACAGAATGAGCAGTTCTTC
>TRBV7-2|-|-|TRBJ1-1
CASSLFSMTEAFF
TGTGCCAGCAGCTTATTTAGTATGACTGAAGCTTTCTTT
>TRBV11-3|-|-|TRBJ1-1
CASSLDGATEAFF
TGTGCCAGCAGCTTAGATGGGGCCACTGAAGCTTTCTTT
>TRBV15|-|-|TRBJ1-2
CATSRDLANYGYTF
TGTGCCACCAGCAGAGATCTAGCTAACTATGGCTACACCTTC
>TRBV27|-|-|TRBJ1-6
CASSLSLGGIDNSPLHF
TGTGCCAGCAGTTTATCGTTGGGGGGGATAGATAATTCACCCCTCCACTTT
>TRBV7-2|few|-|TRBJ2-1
CASSFGPVKEGLRNEQFF
TGTGCCAGCAGCTTCGGGCCGGTGAAGGAGGGCCTTAGGAATGAGCAGTTCTTC
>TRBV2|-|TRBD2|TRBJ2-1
CASSSVTSGGPNEQFF
TGTGCCAGCAGTTCTGTCACTAGCGGGGGGCCCAATGAGCAGTTCTTC
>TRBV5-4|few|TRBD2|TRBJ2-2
CASSSGGLNTGELFF
TGTGCCAGCAGCAGCGGGGGGCTTAACACCGGGGAGCTGTTTTTT
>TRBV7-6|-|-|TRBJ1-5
CASSLAWGPNQPQHF
TGTGCCAGCAGCTTAGCGTGGGGCCCTAATCAGCCCCAGCATTTT